Listed below are T cell receptor beta chains from one sample, sequenced in a study of cytomegalovirus exposure and HLA in healthy donors. The protocol was immunoSEQ multiplex PCR, while the TCRdb copy is restricted to in-frame clones and leaves out a portion. This table has roughly 120,000 clones, about two thirds appearing once. The specimen was PBMCs. These receptors all come from a man aged 55 to 70 in good health and CMV-seropositive. CDR3s include the opening cysteine and the closing phenylalanine or tryptophan. Each record gives: CDR3 DNA, CDR3 protein, D gene, J gene, V gene, clone size. The D gene is left open where the match is weak. Size is stated for part of the rows, as once, few or many counts, or as a class when the clone is expanded.

CDR3nt: TGTGCCACGAGGGGGCTCCACGAGCAGTACTTC; CDR3aa: CATRGLHEQYF; d_gene: TRBD1; j_gene: TRBJ2-7; v_gene: TRBV30; abundance: .
CDR3nt: TGTGCCAGTAGTATAGATCGAGGAGGAGCCCAAACCGGCTACACCTTC; CDR3aa: CASSIDRGGAQTGYTF; d_gene: .; j_gene: TRBJ1-2; v_gene: TRBV19; abundance: .
CDR3nt: TGCGCCAGCTCTAGCGGGGACAACACAGATACGCAGTATTTT; CDR3aa: CASSSGDNTDTQYF; d_gene: TRBD2; j_gene: TRBJ2-3; v_gene: TRBV5-1; abundance: .
CDR3nt: TGCAGCGTTGAAGCATCCGGGTACACTGAAGCTTTCTTT; CDR3aa: CSVEASGYTEAFF; d_gene: .; j_gene: TRBJ1-1; v_gene: TRBV29-1; abundance: once
CDR3nt: TGTGCCAGCAGCGTAGCGGGAGGCGGGGAGCTGTTTTTT; CDR3aa: CASSVAGGGELFF; d_gene: TRBD2; j_gene: TRBJ2-2; v_gene: TRBV9; abundance: .
CDR3nt: TGTGCCAGCCTAAGCGGGGGCCACTTGGGGTACGACACTGAAGCTTTCTTT; CDR3aa: CASLSGGHLGYDTEAFF; d_gene: .; j_gene: TRBJ1-1; v_gene: TRBV27; abundance: .
CDR3nt: TGTGCCAGCAGCCCGAGGTGGACAGATATGAACACTGAAGCTTTCTTT; CDR3aa: CASSPRWTDMNTEAFF; d_gene: .; j_gene: TRBJ1-1; v_gene: TRBV5-5; abundance: once
CDR3nt: TGCGCCAGCAGCCAAGATGTAGCCTTCGGCAGGACAGGGAAACTTTTGAACACTGAAGCTTTCTTT; CDR3aa: CASSQDVAFGRTGKLLNTEAFF; d_gene: TRBD1; j_gene: TRBJ1-1; v_gene: TRBV4-1; abundance: .
CDR3nt: TGTGCCAGCACCAACGGGGGATCCGGAAACACCATATATTTT; CDR3aa: CASTNGGSGNTIYF; d_gene: .; j_gene: TRBJ1-3; v_gene: TRBV28; abundance: .
CDR3nt: TGTGCCAGCAGTACCCTAATCAAGCGAACTGAAGCTTTCTTT; CDR3aa: CASSTLIKRTEAFF; d_gene: .; j_gene: TRBJ1-1; v_gene: TRBV27; abundance: .
CDR3nt: TGTGCCAGCAGTTCACAGAAGTCAAATAATTCACCCCTCCACTTT; CDR3aa: CASSSQKSNNSPLHF; d_gene: .; j_gene: TRBJ1-6; v_gene: TRBV28; abundance: few
CDR3nt: TGTGCTTACGTAGCGGGACCGAATGAGCAGTTCTTC; CDR3aa: CAYVAGPNEQFF; d_gene: TRBD2; j_gene: TRBJ2-1; v_gene: TRBV7-7; abundance: .
CDR3nt: TGTGCCAGCAGTTTCGCCAGGGTGAATGGCAACTCACCCCTCCACTTT; CDR3aa: CASSFARVNGNSPLHF; d_gene: .; j_gene: TRBJ1-6; v_gene: TRBV28; abundance: .
CDR3nt: TGTGCCAGCAGCTTAAGCACGACGGGGGGTTCTATGGAGACCCAGTACTTC; CDR3aa: CASSLSTTGGSMETQYF; d_gene: TRBD2; j_gene: TRBJ2-5; v_gene: TRBV7-2; abundance: .
CDR3nt: TGTGCCAGCAGCACGGGACTAGCGGGGGTCACAGATACGCAGTATTTT; CDR3aa: CASSTGLAGVTDTQYF; d_gene: TRBD2; j_gene: TRBJ2-3; v_gene: TRBV7-3; abundance: .
CDR3nt: TGTGCCACCAGCGGCGGACAGTCTGGGGCCAACGTCCTGACTTTC; CDR3aa: CATSGGQSGANVLTF; d_gene: .; j_gene: TRBJ2-6; v_gene: TRBV15; abundance: .
CDR3nt: TGTGCCATAAGGACAGGGGAGAATTGGTCCCAGTACTTC; CDR3aa: CAIRTGENWSQYF; d_gene: TRBD1; j_gene: TRBJ2-5; v_gene: TRBV5-8; abundance: once
CDR3nt: TGCGCCAGCAGCTTGGAGGGGGGGGCCCGGCAGCCCCAGCATTTT; CDR3aa: CASSLEGGARQPQHF; d_gene: .; j_gene: TRBJ1-5; v_gene: TRBV5-1; abundance: .
CDR3nt: TGTGCCAGCAGTGACCCAGGGACTGGGTTCGGGGAGCTGTTTTTT; CDR3aa: CASSDPGTGFGELFF; d_gene: .; j_gene: TRBJ2-2; v_gene: TRBV6-6; abundance: .
CDR3nt: TGCGCCAGCAGCTTGGATAGCGGGGGCACAGATACGCAGTATTTT; CDR3aa: CASSLDSGGTDTQYF; d_gene: TRBD2; j_gene: TRBJ2-3; v_gene: TRBV5-1; abundance: .
CDR3nt: TGTGCCAGCAGTTACTCGACACCAGGGCCTGGCTACACCTTC; CDR3aa: CASSYSTPGPGYTF; d_gene: .; j_gene: TRBJ1-2; v_gene: TRBV6-5; abundance: once
CDR3nt: TGTGCCAGCAGTTACCGGGGGGATGGCGGGGAGCTGTTTTTT; CDR3aa: CASSYRGDGGELFF; d_gene: TRBD2; j_gene: TRBJ2-2; v_gene: TRBV6-6; abundance: few
CDR3nt: TGTGCCAGCAGCTCAGCCGGGACAGGGGGTTATGAGCAGTTCTTC; CDR3aa: CASSSAGTGGYEQFF; d_gene: TRBD1; j_gene: TRBJ2-1; v_gene: TRBV5-4; abundance: .
CDR3nt: TGTGCCAGCAGCCCGAGCCCGGCGGGAGAGCAGTACTTC; CDR3aa: CASSPSPAGEQYF; d_gene: .; j_gene: TRBJ2-7; v_gene: TRBV9; abundance: .
CDR3nt: TGTGCCAGCAGCACCAGGACAGGGGATAGCAATCAGCCCCAGCATTTT; CDR3aa: CASSTRTGDSNQPQHF; d_gene: TRBD1; j_gene: TRBJ1-5; v_gene: TRBV7-2; abundance: .
CDR3nt: TGTGCTAGCAGCCAAGATGCGGGGGGGCTCTACAATGAGCAGTTCTTC; CDR3aa: CASSQDAGGLYNEQFF; d_gene: TRBD2; j_gene: TRBJ2-1; v_gene: TRBV7-7; abundance: .
CDR3nt: TGCGCCAGCAGCCAGGGGACAGGGGGCCTGACCCTCCAAGAGACCCAGTACTTC; CDR3aa: CASSQGTGGLTLQETQYF; d_gene: TRBD1; j_gene: TRBJ2-5; v_gene: TRBV4-1; abundance: .
CDR3nt: TGTGCCAGCAGCCGTGCGGGTAATGAAAAACTGTTTTTT; CDR3aa: CASSRAGNEKLFF; d_gene: .; j_gene: TRBJ1-4; v_gene: TRBV7-9; abundance: .
CDR3nt: TGTGCCAGCAGTTCAGGACTGTCCACCTACGAGCAGTACTTC; CDR3aa: CASSSGLSTYEQYF; d_gene: .; j_gene: TRBJ2-7; v_gene: TRBV28; abundance: .
CDR3nt: TGTGCCAGTATGGGAGTTGCTGAAGCTTTCTTT; CDR3aa: CASMGVAEAFF; d_gene: .; j_gene: TRBJ1-1; v_gene: TRBV6-5; abundance: few
CDR3nt: TGTGCCAGCAGCCCGCGGGCTATTACCCCTAATGAAAAACTGTTTTTT; CDR3aa: CASSPRAITPNEKLFF; d_gene: .; j_gene: TRBJ1-4; v_gene: TRBV7-3; abundance: .
CDR3nt: TGCGCCAGCAGCTTGGCTTCCGGCGGGGGGGCCCTCAATGAGCAGTTCTTC; CDR3aa: CASSLASGGGALNEQFF; d_gene: TRBD2; j_gene: TRBJ2-1; v_gene: TRBV5-1; abundance: .
CDR3nt: TGTGCCAGCAGCTTTCTAGCTAGAGTCACAGATACGCAGTATTTT; CDR3aa: CASSFLARVTDTQYF; d_gene: .; j_gene: TRBJ2-3; v_gene: TRBV7-9; abundance: .
CDR3nt: TGTGCCAGCAGCAAAATCGAAGAACTCTTTATCACCGGGGAGCTGTTTTTT; CDR3aa: CASSKIEELFITGELFF; d_gene: .; j_gene: TRBJ2-2; v_gene: TRBV21-1; abundance: .
CDR3nt: TGTGCCAGCAGTGATACCCAGGGGGTATTGGGTGAAGCTTTCTTT; CDR3aa: CASSDTQGVLGEAFF; d_gene: TRBD1; j_gene: TRBJ1-1; v_gene: TRBV2; abundance: .
CDR3nt: TGCAGCGTTGGGACTAGCGGGGACGTAGAGCAGTACTTC; CDR3aa: CSVGTSGDVEQYF; d_gene: TRBD2; j_gene: TRBJ2-7; v_gene: TRBV29-1; abundance: .
CDR3nt: TGTGCCAGCAAAGACTCAGGGGGCGCGAATTCACCCCTCCACTTT; CDR3aa: CASKDSGGANSPLHF; d_gene: TRBD1; j_gene: TRBJ1-6; v_gene: TRBV28; abundance: .
CDR3nt: TGTGCCAGCAGTGAAGCGCCAGCAACTAATGAAAAACTGTTTTTT; CDR3aa: CASSEAPATNEKLFF; d_gene: .; j_gene: TRBJ1-4; v_gene: TRBV6-1; abundance: .
CDR3nt: TGTGCCAGCAGTTACCAGGGGCAGGGCCCGGACGAGCAGTACTTC; CDR3aa: CASSYQGQGPDEQYF; d_gene: .; j_gene: TRBJ2-7; v_gene: TRBV6-5; abundance: .
CDR3nt: TGTGCCAGCAGCCAAGGGGCGGGGGGCCTAGAGACCCAGTACTTC; CDR3aa: CASSQGAGGLETQYF; d_gene: TRBD2; j_gene: TRBJ2-5; v_gene: TRBV4-2; abundance: .
CDR3nt: TGTGCCAGTAAACCCACTAGGGAAAAAGAGACCCAGTACTTC; CDR3aa: CASKPTREKETQYF; d_gene: .; j_gene: TRBJ2-5; v_gene: TRBV19; abundance: .
CDR3nt: TGTGCCACCAGCCCTAGCGGGGACGCAGATACGCAGTATTTT; CDR3aa: CATSPSGDADTQYF; d_gene: TRBD2; j_gene: TRBJ2-3; v_gene: TRBV15; abundance: .
CDR3nt: TGCGCCAGCAGCTTGGGAGGGTTCGGGCAAGATACGCAGTATTTT; CDR3aa: CASSLGGFGQDTQYF; d_gene: .; j_gene: TRBJ2-3; v_gene: TRBV5-1; abundance: .
CDR3nt: TGTGCCAGCAGCTTCGTAGGGGGTCCACTGTTTTTT; CDR3aa: CASSFVGGPLFF; d_gene: .; j_gene: TRBJ1-4; v_gene: TRBV5-6; abundance: .
CDR3nt: TGTGCCAGCAGCTTGACGGGACAACCGGTGGGCTTTTTC; CDR3aa: CASSLTGQPVGFF; d_gene: .; j_gene: TRBJ2-7; v_gene: TRBV28; abundance: .
CDR3nt: TGTGCCAGCAGTTGGGGACAGGGAAGCAATCAGCCCCAGCATTTT; CDR3aa: CASSWGQGSNQPQHF; d_gene: TRBD1; j_gene: TRBJ1-5; v_gene: TRBV2; abundance: .
CDR3nt: TGCGCCAGCACCCAACAGGGGGCTGCAGGTCAGAATGAGCAGTTCTTC; CDR3aa: CASTQQGAAGQNEQFF; d_gene: TRBD1; j_gene: TRBJ2-1; v_gene: TRBV5-1; abundance: .
CDR3nt: TGTGCCAGCAGCTCCGGGACTAGCGGGGGGTGGACCCAGTACTTC; CDR3aa: CASSSGTSGGWTQYF; d_gene: TRBD2; j_gene: TRBJ2-5; v_gene: TRBV7-9; abundance: once
CDR3nt: TGTGCCAGTAGTACGCGTTTTGAAGCGCCTAATGAAAAACTGTTTTTT; CDR3aa: CASSTRFEAPNEKLFF; d_gene: .; j_gene: TRBJ1-4; v_gene: TRBV19; abundance: few
CDR3nt: TGCAGCATTGGACAGGGCGATTACGAGCAGTACTTC; CDR3aa: CSIGQGDYEQYF; d_gene: TRBD1; j_gene: TRBJ2-7; v_gene: TRBV29-1; abundance: .
CDR3nt: TGCAGCGTTGGGGCTAGCGGGGCGGGGGAGCAGTTCTTC; CDR3aa: CSVGASGAGEQFF; d_gene: TRBD2; j_gene: TRBJ2-1; v_gene: TRBV29-1; abundance: few
CDR3nt: TGTGCCAGCAGCGTAGCTGGGGGGACAGGGGGCGAAAAACTGTTTTTT; CDR3aa: CASSVAGGTGGEKLFF; d_gene: TRBD1; j_gene: TRBJ1-4; v_gene: TRBV9; abundance: .
CDR3nt: TGTGCCAGCCGAGACTTGACAGGGTCGGACGAGCAGTACTTC; CDR3aa: CASRDLTGSDEQYF; d_gene: TRBD1; j_gene: TRBJ2-7; v_gene: TRBV6-5; abundance: .
CDR3nt: TGTGCCAGCAGCTCGAACAGGGACATCAAGCAGACCCAGTACTTC; CDR3aa: CASSSNRDIKQTQYF; d_gene: .; j_gene: TRBJ2-5; v_gene: TRBV7-9; abundance: .